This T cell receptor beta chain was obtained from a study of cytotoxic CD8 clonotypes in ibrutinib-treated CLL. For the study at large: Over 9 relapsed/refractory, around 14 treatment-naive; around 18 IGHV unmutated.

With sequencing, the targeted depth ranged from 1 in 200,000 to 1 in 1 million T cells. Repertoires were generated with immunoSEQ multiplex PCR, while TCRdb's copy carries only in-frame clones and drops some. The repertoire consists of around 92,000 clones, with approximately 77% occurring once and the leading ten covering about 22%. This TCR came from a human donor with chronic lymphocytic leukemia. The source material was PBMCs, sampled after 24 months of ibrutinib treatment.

CDR3 nucleotides: TGTGCCAGCAGCCGACAGGGTCAAGAGACCCAGTACTTC. It specifies CASSRQGQETQYF. The rearrangement joins TRBV6-1 to TRBJ2-5; TRBD1 matches at 7 bases. The V gene end was trimmed by 6 bases and the J gene end by 2 bases; junction bases not matched to a gene: 3. Germline V gene lookup returns CDR1 MNHNS and CDR2 SASEGT. CDR3 length equals 13 residues.